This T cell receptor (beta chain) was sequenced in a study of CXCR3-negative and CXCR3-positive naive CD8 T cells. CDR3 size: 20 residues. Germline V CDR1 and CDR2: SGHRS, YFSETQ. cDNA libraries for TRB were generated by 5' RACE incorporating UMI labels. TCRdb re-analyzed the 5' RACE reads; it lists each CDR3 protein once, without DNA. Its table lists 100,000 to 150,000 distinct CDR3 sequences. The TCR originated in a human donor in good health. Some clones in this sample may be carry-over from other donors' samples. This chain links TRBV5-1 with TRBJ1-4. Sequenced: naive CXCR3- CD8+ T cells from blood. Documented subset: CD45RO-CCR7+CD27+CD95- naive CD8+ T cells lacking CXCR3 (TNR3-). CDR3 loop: CASSLGLGYAPSSDYEKLFF.